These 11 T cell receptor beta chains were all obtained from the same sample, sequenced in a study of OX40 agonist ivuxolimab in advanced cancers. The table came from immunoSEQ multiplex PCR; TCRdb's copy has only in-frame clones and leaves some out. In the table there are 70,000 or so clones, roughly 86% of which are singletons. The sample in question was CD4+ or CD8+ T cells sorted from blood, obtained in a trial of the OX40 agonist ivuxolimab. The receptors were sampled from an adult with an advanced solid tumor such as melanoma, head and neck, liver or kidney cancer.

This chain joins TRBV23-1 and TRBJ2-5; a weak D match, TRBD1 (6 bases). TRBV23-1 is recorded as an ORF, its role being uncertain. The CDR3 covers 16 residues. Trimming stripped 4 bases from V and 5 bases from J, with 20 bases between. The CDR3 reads CASSPAGPGVGETQYF. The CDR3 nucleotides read TGCGCCAGCAGTCCCGCAGGTCCAGGGGTCGGGGAGACCCAGTACTTC.

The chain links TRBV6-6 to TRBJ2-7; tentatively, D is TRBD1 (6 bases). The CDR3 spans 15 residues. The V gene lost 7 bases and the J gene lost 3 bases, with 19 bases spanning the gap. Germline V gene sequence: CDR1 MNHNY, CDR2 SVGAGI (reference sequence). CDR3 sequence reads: CASNHPGQGHYEQYF. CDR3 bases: TGTGCCAGCAATCACCCGGGGCAGGGGCACTACGAGCAGTACTTC.

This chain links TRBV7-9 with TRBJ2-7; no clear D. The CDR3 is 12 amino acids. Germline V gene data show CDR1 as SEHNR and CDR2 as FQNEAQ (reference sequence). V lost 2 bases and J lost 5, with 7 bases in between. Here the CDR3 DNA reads TGTGCCAGCAGCTTACAGGAAGACGAGCAGTACTTC. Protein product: CASSLQEDEQYF. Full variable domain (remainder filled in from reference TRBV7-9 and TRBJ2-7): DTGVSQNPRHKITKRGQNVTFRCDPISEHNRLYWYRQTLGQGPEFLTYFQNEAQLEKSRLLSDRFSAERPKGSFSTLEIQRTEQGDSAMYLCASSLQEDEQYFGPGTRLTVT.

DNA of the CDR3: TGTGCCAGCAGTGAGAGGGGGAATCAGCCCCAGCATTTT. It translates to CASSERGNQPQHF. The rearrangement joins TRBV6-5 to TRBJ1-5, with D possibly being TRBD1 (6 bases). Trimming removed 5 bases from V and 4 bases from J, with 9 bases in between. CDR3 length: 13 residues. The germline V gene has CDR1 MNHEY and CDR2 SVGAGI.

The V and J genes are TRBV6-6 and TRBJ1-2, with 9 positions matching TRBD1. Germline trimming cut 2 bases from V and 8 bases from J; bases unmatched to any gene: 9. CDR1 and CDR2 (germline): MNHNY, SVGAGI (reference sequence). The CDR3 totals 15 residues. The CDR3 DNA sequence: TGTGCCAGCAGTTACGCTAGGGACAGGGCCTCCGGCTACACCTTC. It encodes CASSYARDRASGYTF.

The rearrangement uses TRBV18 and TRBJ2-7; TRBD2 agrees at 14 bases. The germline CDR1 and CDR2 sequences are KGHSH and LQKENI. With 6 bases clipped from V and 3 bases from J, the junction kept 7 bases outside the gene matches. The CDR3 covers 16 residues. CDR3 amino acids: CASSPPGTSGSYEQYF. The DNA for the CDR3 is TGTGCCAGCTCTCCCCCCGGGACTAGCGGGAGCTACGAGCAGTACTTC.

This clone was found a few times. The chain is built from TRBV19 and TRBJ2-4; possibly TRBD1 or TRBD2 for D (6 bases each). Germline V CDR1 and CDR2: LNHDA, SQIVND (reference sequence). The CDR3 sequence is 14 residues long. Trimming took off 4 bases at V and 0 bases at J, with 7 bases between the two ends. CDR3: CASSRGAAKNIQYF. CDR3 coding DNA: TGTGCCAGTAGTAGGGGGGCAGCCAAAAACATTCAGTACTTC. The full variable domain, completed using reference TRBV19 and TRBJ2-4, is DGGITQSPKYLFRKEGQNVTLSCEQNLNHDAMYWYRQDPGQGLRLIYYSQIVNDFQKGDIAEGYSVSREKKESFPLTVTSAQKNPTAFYLCASSRGAAKNIQYFGAGTRLSVL.

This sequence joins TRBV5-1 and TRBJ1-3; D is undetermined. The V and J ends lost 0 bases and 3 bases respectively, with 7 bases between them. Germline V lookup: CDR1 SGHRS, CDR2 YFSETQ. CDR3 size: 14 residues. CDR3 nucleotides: TGCGCCAGCAGCTTGGGTAGCGGTGGAAACACCATATATTTT. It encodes CASSLGSGGNTIYF.

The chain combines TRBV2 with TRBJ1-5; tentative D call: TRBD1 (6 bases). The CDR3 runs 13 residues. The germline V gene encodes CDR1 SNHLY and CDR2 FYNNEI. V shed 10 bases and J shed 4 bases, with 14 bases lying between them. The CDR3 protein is CAKGGIGNQPQHF. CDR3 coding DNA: TGTGCCAAGGGGGGGATTGGGAATCAGCCCCAGCATTTT.

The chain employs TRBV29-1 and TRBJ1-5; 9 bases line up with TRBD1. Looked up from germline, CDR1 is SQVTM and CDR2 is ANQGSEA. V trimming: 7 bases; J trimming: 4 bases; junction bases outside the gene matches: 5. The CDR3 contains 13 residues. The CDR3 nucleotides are TGCAGCGCGGGACAGGGAGAAAATCAGCCCCAGCATTTT. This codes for CSAGQGENQPQHF.

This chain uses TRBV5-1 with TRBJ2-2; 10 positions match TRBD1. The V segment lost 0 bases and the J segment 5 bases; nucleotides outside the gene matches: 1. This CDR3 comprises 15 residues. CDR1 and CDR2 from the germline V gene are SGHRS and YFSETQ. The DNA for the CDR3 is TGCGCCAGCAGCTTGGGACAGGGGGCGACCGGGGAGCTGTTTTTT. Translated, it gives CASSLGQGATGELFF.